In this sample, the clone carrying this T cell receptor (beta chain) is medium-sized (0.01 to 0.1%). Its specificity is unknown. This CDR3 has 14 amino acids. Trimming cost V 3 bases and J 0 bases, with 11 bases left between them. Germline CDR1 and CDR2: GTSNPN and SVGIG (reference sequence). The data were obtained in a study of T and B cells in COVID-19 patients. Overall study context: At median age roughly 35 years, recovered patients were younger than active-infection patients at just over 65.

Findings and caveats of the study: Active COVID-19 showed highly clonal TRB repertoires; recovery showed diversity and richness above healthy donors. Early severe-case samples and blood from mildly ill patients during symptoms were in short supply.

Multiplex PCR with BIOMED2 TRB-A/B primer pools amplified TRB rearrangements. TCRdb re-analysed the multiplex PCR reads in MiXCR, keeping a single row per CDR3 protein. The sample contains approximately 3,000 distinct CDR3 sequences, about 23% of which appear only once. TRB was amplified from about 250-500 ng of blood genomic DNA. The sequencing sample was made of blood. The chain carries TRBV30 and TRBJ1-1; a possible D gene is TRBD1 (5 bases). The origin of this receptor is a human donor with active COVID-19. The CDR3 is CAWSRGILNTEAFF. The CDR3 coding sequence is TGTGCCTGGAGCCGGGGGATATTGAACACTGAAGCTTTCTTT. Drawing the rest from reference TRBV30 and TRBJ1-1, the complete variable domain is SQTIHQWPATLVQPVGSPLSLECTVEGTSNPNLYWYRQAAGRGLQLLFYSVGIGQISSEVPQNLSASRPQDRQFILSSKKLLLSDSGFYLCAWSRGILNTEAFFGQGTRLTVV.